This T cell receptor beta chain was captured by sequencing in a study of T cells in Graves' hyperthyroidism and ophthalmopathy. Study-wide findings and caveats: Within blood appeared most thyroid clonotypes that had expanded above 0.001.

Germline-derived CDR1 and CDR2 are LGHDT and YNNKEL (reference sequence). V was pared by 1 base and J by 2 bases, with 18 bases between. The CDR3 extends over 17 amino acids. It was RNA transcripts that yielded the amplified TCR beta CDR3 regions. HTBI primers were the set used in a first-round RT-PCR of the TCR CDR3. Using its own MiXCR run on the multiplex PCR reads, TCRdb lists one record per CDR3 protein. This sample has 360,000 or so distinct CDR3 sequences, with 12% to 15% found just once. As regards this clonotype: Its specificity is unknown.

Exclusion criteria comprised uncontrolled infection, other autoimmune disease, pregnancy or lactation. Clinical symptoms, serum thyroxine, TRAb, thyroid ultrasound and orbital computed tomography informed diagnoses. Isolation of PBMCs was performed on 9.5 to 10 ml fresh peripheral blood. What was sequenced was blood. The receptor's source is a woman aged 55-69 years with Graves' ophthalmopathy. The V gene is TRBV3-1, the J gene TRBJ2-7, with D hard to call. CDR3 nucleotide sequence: TGTGCCAGCAGCCAAGGGTCCTCAGGCACCAGAGCCTACGAGCAGTACTTC. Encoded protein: CASSQGSSGTRAYEQYF.